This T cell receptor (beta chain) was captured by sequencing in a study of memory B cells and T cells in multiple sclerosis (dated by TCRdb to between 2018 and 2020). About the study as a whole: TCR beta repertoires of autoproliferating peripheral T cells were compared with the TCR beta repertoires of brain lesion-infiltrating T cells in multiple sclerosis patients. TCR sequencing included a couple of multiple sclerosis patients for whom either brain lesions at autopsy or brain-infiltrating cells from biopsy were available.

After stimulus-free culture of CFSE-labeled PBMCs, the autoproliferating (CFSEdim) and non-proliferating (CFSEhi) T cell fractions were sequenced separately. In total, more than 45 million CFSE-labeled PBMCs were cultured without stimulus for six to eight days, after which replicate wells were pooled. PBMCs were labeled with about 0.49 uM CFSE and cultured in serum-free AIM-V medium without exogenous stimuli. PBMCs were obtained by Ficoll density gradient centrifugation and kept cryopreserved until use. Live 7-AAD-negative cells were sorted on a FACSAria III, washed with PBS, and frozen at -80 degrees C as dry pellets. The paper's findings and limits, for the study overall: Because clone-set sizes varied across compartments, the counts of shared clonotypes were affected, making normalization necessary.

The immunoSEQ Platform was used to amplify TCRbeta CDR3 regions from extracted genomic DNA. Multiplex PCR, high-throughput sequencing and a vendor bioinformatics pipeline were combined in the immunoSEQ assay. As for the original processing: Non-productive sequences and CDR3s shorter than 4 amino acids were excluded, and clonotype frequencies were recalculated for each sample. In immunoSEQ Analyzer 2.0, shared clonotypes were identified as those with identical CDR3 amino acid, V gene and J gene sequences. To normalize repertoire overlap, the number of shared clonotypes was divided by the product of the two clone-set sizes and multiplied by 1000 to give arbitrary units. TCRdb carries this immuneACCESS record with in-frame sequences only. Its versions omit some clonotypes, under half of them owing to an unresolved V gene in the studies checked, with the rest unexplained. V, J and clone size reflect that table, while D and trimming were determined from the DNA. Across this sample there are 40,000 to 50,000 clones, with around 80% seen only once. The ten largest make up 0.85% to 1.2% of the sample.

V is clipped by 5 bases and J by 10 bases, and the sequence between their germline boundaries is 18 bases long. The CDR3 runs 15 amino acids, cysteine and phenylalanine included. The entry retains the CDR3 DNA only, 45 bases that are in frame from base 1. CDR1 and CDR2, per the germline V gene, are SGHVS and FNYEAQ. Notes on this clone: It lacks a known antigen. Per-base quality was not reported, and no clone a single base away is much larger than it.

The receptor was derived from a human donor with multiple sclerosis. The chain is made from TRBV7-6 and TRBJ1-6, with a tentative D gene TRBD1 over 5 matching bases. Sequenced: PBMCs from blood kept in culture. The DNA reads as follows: TGTGCCAGCAGCCCACTGGGGGTGGGTGAATCACCCCTCCACTTT. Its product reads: CASSPLGVGESPLHF.